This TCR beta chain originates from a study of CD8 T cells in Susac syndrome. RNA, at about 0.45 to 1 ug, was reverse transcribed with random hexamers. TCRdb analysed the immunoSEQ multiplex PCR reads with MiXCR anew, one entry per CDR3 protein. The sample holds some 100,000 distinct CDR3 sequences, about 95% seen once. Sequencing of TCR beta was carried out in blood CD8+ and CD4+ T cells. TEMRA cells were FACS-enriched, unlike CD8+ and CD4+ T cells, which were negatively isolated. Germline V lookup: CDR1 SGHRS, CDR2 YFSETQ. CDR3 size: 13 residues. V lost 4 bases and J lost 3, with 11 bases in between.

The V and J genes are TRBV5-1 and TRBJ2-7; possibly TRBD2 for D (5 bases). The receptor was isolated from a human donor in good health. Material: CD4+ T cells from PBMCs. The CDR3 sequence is CASSPGYSYEQYF. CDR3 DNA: TGCGCCAGCAGCCCGGGGTACAGCTACGAGCAGTACTTC.